This TCR beta chain was sequenced in a study of cytomegalovirus exposure and HLA in healthy donors. This clone was seen a handful of times. CDR1 and CDR2 (germline): SGHDT, YYEEEE. V was shortened by 0 bases and J by 4 bases, with 10 bases between the two germline ends. The CDR3 has 14 amino acids. With 60 Vbeta and 13 Jbeta primers, the PCR was carried out. The protocol was immunoSEQ multiplex PCR, while the TCRdb copy is restricted to in-frame clones and leaves out a portion. Seen here are approximately 130,000 clones, under 75% observed once, and the top ten hold 2% to 3%. This rearrangement joins TRBV5-6 to TRBJ1-2; perhaps TRBD1 as D (6 bases). The specimen sequenced was PBMCs. This TCR came from a middle-aged woman in good health and CMV-seronegative. CDR3 in amino acids: CASSLGRTVYGYTF. The CDR3 DNA sequence: TGTGCCAGCAGCTTGGGACGGACAGTCTATGGCTACACCTTC.